Following are 21 T cell receptor beta chains from one sample sequenced in a study of T cell responses to AZD1222 COVID-19 vaccine. TCRdb's copy holds only in-frame clones and misses some; the assay was immunoSEQ multiplex PCR. Of approximately 190,000 clones in the sample, approximately 91% were seen once. The sample in question was peripheral blood, obtained on day 0 of AZD1222 vaccination. All receptors derive from an adult in good health.

This clone was detected only once. The J gene is TRBJ2-7, the V gene TRBV27, with TRBD1 as a possible D gene (6 bases). Deletions cut 6 bases from V and 1 base from J, with 13 bases between. Germline V gene sequence: CDR1 MNHEY, CDR2 SMNVEV (reference sequence). The length of the CDR3 is 14 residues. CDR3 region: CASSITGTSYEQYF. For the CDR3, the DNA is TGTGCCAGCAGCATAACCGGGACATCCTACGAGCAGTACTTC.

The chain links TRBV28 to TRBJ2-5, with a weak D call TRBD2 (6 bases). There are 13 residues in the CDR3. The V and J ends lost 6 bases and 7 bases respectively, with 15 bases between them. CDR1 MDHEN and CDR2 SYDVKM come from the germline V gene. The CDR3 coding sequence is TGTGCCAGCAGCCCACGCGGAGGGCGGACCCAGTACTTC. It codes for CASSPRGGRTQYF.

V gene TRBV29-1 combines with J gene TRBJ2-1; 9 nucleotides line up with TRBD1. The CDR3 loop spans 17 amino acids. Germline-derived CDR1 and CDR2 are SQVTM and ANQGSEA. V shed 3 bases and J 0 bases; nucleotides not matched to a gene: 9. CDR3 nucleotides: TGCAGCGTTGAGGGTCCGGGACAGGGAAGCTCCTACAATGAGCAGTTCTTC. It specifies CSVEGPGQGSSYNEQFF.

The rearrangement links TRBV4-3 to TRBJ1-3; D remains unclear. Trimming took off 1 base at V and 4 bases at J, with 14 bases between the two ends. This CDR3 contains 16 residues. Per the germline V gene, CDR1 is LGHNA and CDR2 is YSLEER. Here the CDR3 DNA reads TGCGCCAGCAGCCAAGGATCGTCCGGGCCCGGAAACACCATATATTTT. Protein sequence: CASSQGSSGPGNTIYF.

J is TRBJ2-5 and V is TRBV4-3; D is uncertain. CDR3 length equals 15 residues. CDR1 is LGHNA and CDR2 is YSLEER in the germline V gene. V was clipped by 0 bases and J by 5 bases, with 13 bases between them. The CDR3 loop reads CASSQDFGSWETQYF. For the CDR3, the DNA is TGCGCCAGCAGCCAAGATTTTGGGTCCTGGGAGACCCAGTACTTC.

The chain links TRBV28 to TRBJ1-5; D is perhaps TRBD1 (5 bases). CDR3 length: 16 amino acids. CDR1 MDHEN and CDR2 SYDVKM come from the germline V gene. V lost 2 bases and J lost 4, with 15 bases in between. CDR3 nucleotides: TGTGCCAGCAGTTTAGTAGCAGGGATGGGGAATCAGCCCCAGCATTTT. This sequence encodes CASSLVAGMGNQPQHF.

The J gene is TRBJ1-3, the V gene TRBV19; 9 bases are a match to TRBD1. Germline lookup yields CDR1 LNHDA and CDR2 SQIVND (reference sequence). J was trimmed by 2 bases and V by 7 bases; bases with no gene match: 6. This CDR3 contains 15 residues. This CDR3 reads CASTTGQGAGNTIYF. Here the CDR3 DNA reads TGTGCCAGTACTACGGGACAGGGAGCTGGAAACACCATATATTTT.

The rearrangement links TRBV5-8 to TRBJ2-6; D gene unclear. CDR1 and CDR2 (germline): SGHTS, YDEGEE. CDR3 length: 16 residues. The germline V and J ends were trimmed by 0 bases and 1 base, with 8 bases remaining between them. DNA of the CDR3: TGTGCCAGCAGCTTGGGAGACCCTTCTGGGGCCAACGTCCTGACTTTC. Encoded protein: CASSLGDPSGANVLTF.

Points on this clone: The sample has other DNA sequences that encode this CDR3 too. The chain carries TRBV29-1 and TRBJ1-1; D remains ambiguous. Trimming removed 4 bases at V and 0 bases at J, with 3 bases between. In germline, CDR1 is SQVTM, CDR2 ANQGSEA. The CDR3 spans 11 residues. The chain's CDR3 is CSVAVNTEAFF. The CDR3 nucleotides are TGCAGCGTTGCAGTGAACACTGAAGCTTTCTTT.

The chain joins TRBV7-2 to TRBJ2-7, with D perhaps TRBD1 (5 bases). The ends were cut back, 4 bases at V and 7 bases at J, with 14 bases in the middle. CDR1 is SGHTA and CDR2 is FQGNSA in the germline V gene. The CDR3 has 13 residues. CDR3 DNA: TGTGCCAGCAGCTCCCAGGGTGAGAATGAGCAGTACTTC. Residues: CASSSQGENEQYF.

The CDR3 DNA reads TGTGCCAGTAGTATAAGCGACAGTAACTATGGCTACACCTTC. It translates to CASSISDSNYGYTF. The J gene is TRBJ1-2, the V gene TRBV19; D might be TRBD1 (5 bases). V was shortened by 2 bases and J by 1 base, with 8 bases between the two germline ends. Germline values: CDR1 LNHDA, CDR2 SQIVND (reference sequence). This CDR3 has 14 residues.

The CDR3 loop is CASSIDRTLENSYNSPLHF. In DNA, the CDR3 is TGTGCCAGTAGTATCGACAGGACCCTTGAGAATTCCTATAATTCACCCCTCCACTTT. This chain uses TRBV19 with TRBJ1-6; weak D call: TRBD1 (6 bases). Germline V gene lookup returns CDR1 LNHDA and CDR2 SQIVND (reference sequence). The CDR3 loop spans 19 amino acids. The ends were cut back, 3 bases at V and 1 base at J, with 19 bases in the middle.

The CDR3 DNA reads TGCGCCAGCAGCTTGTGGCTGGGAAACCCGAACACTGAAGCTTTCTTT. As protein: CASSLWLGNPNTEAFF. The chain has TRBV5-1 and TRBJ1-1; D not resolved. Per germline, CDR1 SGHRS and CDR2 YFSETQ. Trimming removed 1 base from V and 1 base from J, with 14 bases in between. The CDR3 has 16 residues.

This chain links TRBV7-3 with TRBJ1-6; the D gene is possibly TRBD1 (6 bases). Germline lookup yields CDR1 SGHTA and CDR2 FQGTGA. The CDR3 consists of 17 residues. Trimming removed 2 bases at V and 9 bases at J, with 20 bases between. The CDR3 reads CASSLGRGRRVLSPLHF. CDR3 bases: TGTGCCAGCAGCTTAGGTCGGGGGCGCAGGGTCCTTTCACCCCTCCACTTT.

This chain connects TRBV5-1 to TRBJ1-1, with D perhaps matching TRBD1 (5 bases). The CDR3 is 14 residues long. The germline gives CDR1 SGHRS, CDR2 YFSETQ. Trimming left V 4 bases short and J 0 bases short, with 10 bases between. CDR3 region: CASSRDVLNTEAFF. CDR3 DNA sequence: TGCGCCAGCAGCCGGGACGTACTGAACACTGAAGCTTTCTTT.

The chain couples TRBV6-6 to TRBJ2-1; D is uncertain. The CDR3 extends over 12 amino acids. CDR1 and CDR2 from the germline V gene are MNHNY and SVGAGI (reference sequence). V shed 0 bases and J shed 8 bases, with 5 bases lying between them. The chain's CDR3 is CASSYSNDEQFF. The DNA of the CDR3 is TGTGCCAGCAGTTACTCGAACGATGAGCAGTTCTTC.

The chain couples TRBV10-3 to TRBJ1-2, with D hard to call. The germline V and J ends were trimmed by 0 bases and 7 bases, with 9 bases remaining between them. Germline V lookup: CDR1 ENHRY, CDR2 SYGVKD. The CDR3 sequence is 13 residues long. The CDR3 nucleotides read TGTGCCATCAGTGAGTCCCGCACTTCTGGCTACACCTTC. Amino acid sequence: CAISESRTSGYTF.

The chain is built from TRBV2 and TRBJ1-2; no clear D. Trimming removed 6 bases at V and 2 bases at J, with 13 bases between. Germline V lookup: CDR1 SNHLY, CDR2 FYNNEI. The CDR3 loop spans 14 amino acids. The CDR3 DNA is TGTGCCAGCAGAGCGGGCTGGAAAAACTATGGCTACACCTTC. Encoded protein: CASRAGWKNYGYTF.

The V and J genes are TRBV5-5 and TRBJ2-1; no clear D. The CDR3 loop spans 13 amino acids. With 3 bases removed from V and 3 bases from J, the gap between germline ends came to 7 bases. Germline V gene sequence: CDR1 SGHKS, CDR2 YYEKEE (reference sequence). The CDR3 DNA follows: TGTGCCAGCAGCTCGGGCAGCTACAATGAGCAGTTCTTC. It translates to CASSSGSYNEQFF.

This rearrangement joins TRBV7-9 to TRBJ2-7, with D perhaps TRBD2 (6 bases). V lost 2 bases and J 4 bases, leaving 9 bases between the germline ends. The CDR3 totals 13 residues. Germline lookup yields CDR1 SEHNR and CDR2 FQNEAQ (reference sequence). DNA of the CDR3: TGTGCCAGCAGCTTAACTAGCTCTTACGAGCAGTACTTC. Translated: CASSLTSSYEQYF.

The chain couples TRBV16 to TRBJ1-1; D not resolved. With 4 bases removed from V and 1 base from J, the gap between germline ends came to 10 bases. The germline CDR1 and CDR2 sequences are KGHSY and FQNENV. This CDR3 region has 14 residues. The CDR3 coding sequence is TGTGCCAGCAGCCGGTCTTGGTCGAACACTGAAGCTTTCTTT. As protein: CASSRSWSNTEAFF.